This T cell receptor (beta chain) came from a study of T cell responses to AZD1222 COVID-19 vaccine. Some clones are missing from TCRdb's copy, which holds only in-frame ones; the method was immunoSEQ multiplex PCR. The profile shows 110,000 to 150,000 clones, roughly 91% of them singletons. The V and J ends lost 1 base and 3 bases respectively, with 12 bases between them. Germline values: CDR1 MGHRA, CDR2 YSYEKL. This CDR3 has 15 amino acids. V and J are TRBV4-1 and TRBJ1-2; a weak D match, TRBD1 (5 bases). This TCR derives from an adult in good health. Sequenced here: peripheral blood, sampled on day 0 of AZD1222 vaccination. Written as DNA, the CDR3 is TGCGCCAGCAGCCAAGTACTAGGGGTGGACTATGGCTACACCTTC. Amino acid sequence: CASSQVLGVDYGYTF.